This paragraph reports one T cell receptor beta chain. The antigen is undetermined. Trimming removed 7 bases from V and 6 bases from J, with 18 bases in between. This CDR3 is built from 13 residues. Germline CDR1 is SQVTM and CDR2 is ANQGSEA. Controls matched for sex and age were healthy donors. FACS enriched CD8+ TEMRA cells, while bulk CD8+ and CD4+ were negatively isolated. The sample originates from a study of CD8 T cells in Susac syndrome. Study-wide points: The authors acknowledged that their TCR sequencing and HLA analysis involved a relatively small number of individuals.

Random-hexamer reverse transcription was applied to about 0.5 to 1 ug RNA. Amplification of the TCR beta CDR3 was carried out by immunoSEQ multiplex PCR, which spanned a total of 54 Vbeta and 13 Jbeta segments. MiXCR, applied by TCRdb to the immunoSEQ multiplex PCR reads, yields one record per CDR3 protein. Of about 200,000 distinct CDR3 sequences listed, over 85% are singletons. The rearrangement links TRBV29-1 to TRBJ1-2; the D gene is possibly TRBD1 (5 bases). This receptor was taken from a human donor in good health. The source material was CD4+ T cells from PBMCs. In DNA, the CDR3 is TGCAGCGGGCTGACAGACCTGACCCATGGCTACACCTTC. Protein: CSGLTDLTHGYTF. Together with reference TRBV29-1 and TRBJ1-2, the CDR3 gives the full variable domain: SAVISQKPSRDICQRGTSLTIQCQVDSQVTMMFWYRQQPGQSLTLIATANQGSEATYESGFVIDKFPISRPNLTFSTLTVSNMSPEDSSIYLCSGLTDLTHGYTFGSGTRLTVV.